This is a list of T cell receptor beta chains from one sample in a study of OX40 agonist ivuxolimab in advanced cancers. The repertoire was sequenced with immunoSEQ multiplex PCR; TCRdb's copy has only in-frame clones and lacks some. The data hold fewer than 130,000 clones, with approximately 90% observed a single time. The sequenced sample was CD4+ or CD8+ T cells sorted from blood, obtained in a trial of the OX40 agonist ivuxolimab. The receptors were gathered from an adult with an advanced solid tumor such as melanoma, head and neck, liver or kidney cancer. CDR3s include the opening cysteine and the closing phenylalanine or tryptophan. The order of the fields is clone size, D gene, V gene, J gene, CDR3 DNA, CDR3 protein. The D gene is left open where the match is weak. Part of the rows lack a size; the others show once, few, many or a class for expanded clones.

NA	NA	TRBV27	TRBJ2-4	TGTGCCAGCAGTTTTGGGGAAGGCAAAAACATTCAGTACTTC	CASSFGEGKNIQYF
NA	TRBD1	TRBV19	TRBJ1-1	TGTGCCAGTACGGGACAGAAGAACACTGAAGCTTTCTTT	CASTGQKNTEAFF
once	NA	TRBV18	TRBJ1-4	TGTGCCAGCTCACCAAATTCGCCGGCCAATAATGAAAAACTGTTTTTT	CASSPNSPANNEKLFF
once	TRBD1	TRBV11-3	TRBJ1-1	TGTGCCAGCAGACCACCTGGCCAGACAGGGACTGAAGCTTTCTTT	CASRPPGQTGTEAFF
NA	NA	TRBV5-1	TRBJ1-1	TGCGCCAGCAGCTTTGGTGACTTGAACACTGAAGCTTTCTTT	CASSFGDLNTEAFF
once	NA	TRBV7-8	TRBJ2-2	TGTGCCAGCAGCCCCCAATGGGGGAGGAGCACCGGGGAGCTGTTTTTT	CASSPQWGRSTGELFF
NA	NA	TRBV7-3	TRBJ2-5	TGTGCCAGCAGCTTAACCCGGAAGACCCAGTACTTC	CASSLTRKTQYF
once	TRBD1	TRBV5-5	TRBJ2-2	TGTGCCAGCAGCTTGGCAGGGGGCCAATTCGGGGAGCTGTTTTTT	CASSLAGGQFGELFF
NA	TRBD1	TRBV19	TRBJ2-7	TGTGCCAGTAGTTCCTTATCCAAGGGACAGAACTACGAGCAGTACTTC	CASSSLSKGQNYEQYF
NA	NA	TRBV4-2	TRBJ2-2	TGTGCCAGCAGCCAAGAGGACTTTACCGGCGATAGCGGGGAGCTGTTTTTT	CASSQEDFTGDSGELFF
NA	NA	TRBV4-3	TRBJ1-6	TGCGCCAGCAGCCAGGTGCGGGGGGTGGGACATGGATCACCCCTCCACTTT	CASSQVRGVGHGSPLHF
NA	NA	TRBV5-4	TRBJ1-5	TGTGCCAGCAGCTTGGGGAGGGGGGAGCCCCAGCATTTT	CASSLGRGEPQHF
few	NA	TRBV30	TRBJ1-4	TGTGCCTGCCTTTGGGGGTTGGAAAAACTGTTTTTT	CACLWGLEKLFF
NA	NA	TRBV6-1	TRBJ2-7	TGTGCCAGCAGTGAAAACAGCGCGCCCTACGAGCAGTACTTC	CASSENSAPYEQYF
NA	NA	TRBV7-9	TRBJ2-1	TGTGCCAGCAGCCCAAGGGACTTTTCCCACAATGAGCAGTTCTTC	CASSPRDFSHNEQFF
NA	NA	TRBV6-5	TRBJ1-4	TGTGCCAGCAGTTCGACAGCTACTAATGAAAAACTGTTTTTT	CASSSTATNEKLFF
NA	NA	TRBV4-3	TRBJ1-5	TGCGCCAGCAGCCAGGGCAGAACAGGACCCCAGCCCCAGCATTTT	CASSQGRTGPQPQHF
NA	TRBD1	TRBV7-2	TRBJ2-2	TGTGCCAGCATCCGACAGGGGGACACCGGGGAGCTGTTTTTT	CASIRQGDTGELFF
NA	TRBD1	TRBV18	TRBJ1-3	TGTGCCAGCTCACTCCGGGACAGGGGTTTCTCTGGAAACACCATATATTTT	CASSLRDRGFSGNTIYF
NA	NA	TRBV18	TRBJ1-1	TGTGCCAGCTCTCGGAATGGAGGGGGCACTGAAGCTTTCTTT	CASSRNGGGTEAFF
NA	NA	TRBV19	TRBJ1-5	TGTGCCAGTAGTATAGGGACACGGGCTAGCAATCAGCCCCAGCATTTT	CASSIGTRASNQPQHF
NA	NA	TRBV7-9	TRBJ1-4	TGTGCCAGCAGCTTAGTTCCGGGACGGAATGAAAAACTGTTTTTT	CASSLVPGRNEKLFF
once	NA	TRBV7-2	TRBJ2-5	TGTGCCAGCGGGCATTCGACGGGGACCCAGTACTTC	CASGHSTGTQYF
NA	NA	TRBV5-4	TRBJ2-1	TGTGCCAGCAGCTCAACCCGGACAAAAGAGCAGTTCTTC	CASSSTRTKEQFF
NA	NA	TRBV6-6	TRBJ2-7	TGTGCCAGCAGTTACCAGAGGAGGGGGCGCGGCGAGCAGTACTTC	CASSYQRRGRGEQYF
once	TRBD2	TRBV5-1	TRBJ2-7	TGCGCCAGCAGCCCACTAGCGGAGGACTCCTACGAGCAGTACTTC	CASSPLAEDSYEQYF
NA	TRBD1	TRBV7-6	TRBJ2-5	TGTGCCAGCAGCTTACAGGGGACAGGGGTAGAGACCCAGTACTTC	CASSLQGTGVETQYF